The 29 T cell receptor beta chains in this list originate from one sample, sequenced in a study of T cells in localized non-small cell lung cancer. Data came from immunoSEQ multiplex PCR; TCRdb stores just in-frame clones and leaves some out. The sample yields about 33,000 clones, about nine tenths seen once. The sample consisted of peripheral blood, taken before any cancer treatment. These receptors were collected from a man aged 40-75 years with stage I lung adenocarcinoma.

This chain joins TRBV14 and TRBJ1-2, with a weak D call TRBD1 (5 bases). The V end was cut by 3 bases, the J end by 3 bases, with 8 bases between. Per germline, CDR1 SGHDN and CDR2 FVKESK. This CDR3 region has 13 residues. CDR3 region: CASSHTRDYGYTF. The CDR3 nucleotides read TGTGCCAGCAGCCACACCAGGGACTATGGCTACACCTTC. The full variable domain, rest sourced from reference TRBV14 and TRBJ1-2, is EAGVTQFPSHSVIEKGQTVTLRCDPISGHDNLYWYRRVMGKEIKFLLHFVKESKQDESGMPNNRFLAERTGGTYSTLKVQPAELEDSGVYFCASSHTRDYGYTFGSGTRLTVV.

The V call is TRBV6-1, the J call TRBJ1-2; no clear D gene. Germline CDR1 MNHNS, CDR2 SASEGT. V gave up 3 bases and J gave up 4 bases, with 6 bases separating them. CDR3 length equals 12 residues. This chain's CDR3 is CASSDYSYGYTF. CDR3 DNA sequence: TGTGCCAGCAGTGATTACAGCTATGGCTACACCTTC.

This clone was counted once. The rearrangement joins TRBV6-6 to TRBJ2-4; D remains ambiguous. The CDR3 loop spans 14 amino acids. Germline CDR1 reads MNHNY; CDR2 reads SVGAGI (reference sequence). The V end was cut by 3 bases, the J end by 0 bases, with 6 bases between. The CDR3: CASSYELAKNIQYF. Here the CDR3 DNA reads TGTGCCAGCAGTTATGAGTTAGCCAAAAACATTCAGTACTTC.

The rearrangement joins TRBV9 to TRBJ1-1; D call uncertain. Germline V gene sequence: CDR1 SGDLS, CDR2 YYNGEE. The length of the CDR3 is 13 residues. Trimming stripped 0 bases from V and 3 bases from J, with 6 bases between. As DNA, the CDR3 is TGTGCCAGCAGCGTAGAATGGGACACTGAAGCTTTCTTT. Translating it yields CASSVEWDTEAFF.

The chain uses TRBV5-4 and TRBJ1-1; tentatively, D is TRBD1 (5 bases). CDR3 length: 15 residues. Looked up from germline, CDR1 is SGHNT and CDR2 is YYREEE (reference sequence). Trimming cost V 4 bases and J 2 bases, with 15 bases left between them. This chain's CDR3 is CASSRKGQTNTEAFF. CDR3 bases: TGTGCCAGCAGCCGGAAGGGGCAAACAAACACTGAAGCTTTCTTT.

The CDR3 region is CASSSGQRATNEKLFF. Written as DNA, the CDR3 is TGTGCCAGCTCATCAGGACAGCGAGCAACTAATGAAAAACTGTTTTTT. The chain links TRBV18 to TRBJ1-4, with D possibly matching TRBD1 (6 bases). This CDR3 comprises 16 residues. Germline-derived CDR1 and CDR2 are KGHSH and LQKENI. V was pared by 5 bases and J by 0 bases, with 13 bases between.

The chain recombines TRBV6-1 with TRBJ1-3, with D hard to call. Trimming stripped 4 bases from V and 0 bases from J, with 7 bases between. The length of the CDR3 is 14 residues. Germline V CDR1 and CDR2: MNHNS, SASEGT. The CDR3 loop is CASSVTDSGNTIYF. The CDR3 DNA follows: TGTGCCAGCAGTGTGACGGACTCTGGAAACACCATATATTTT.

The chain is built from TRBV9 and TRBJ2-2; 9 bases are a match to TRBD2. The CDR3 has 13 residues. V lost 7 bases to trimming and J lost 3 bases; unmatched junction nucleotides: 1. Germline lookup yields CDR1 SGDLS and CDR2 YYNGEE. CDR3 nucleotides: TGTGCCAGCGGCGGGGGGGACACCGGGGAGCTGTTTTTT. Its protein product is CASGGGDTGELFF.

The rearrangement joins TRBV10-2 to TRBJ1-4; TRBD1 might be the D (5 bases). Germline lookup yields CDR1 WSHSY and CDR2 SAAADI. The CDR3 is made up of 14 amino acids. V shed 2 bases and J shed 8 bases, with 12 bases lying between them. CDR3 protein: CASSEPGRSEKLFF. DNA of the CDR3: TGCGCCAGCAGTGAGCCGGGACGATCGGAAAAACTGTTTTTT.

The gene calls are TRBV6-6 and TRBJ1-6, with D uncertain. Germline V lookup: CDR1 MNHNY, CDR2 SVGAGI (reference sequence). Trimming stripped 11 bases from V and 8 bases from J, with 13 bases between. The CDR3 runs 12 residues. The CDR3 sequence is CASGLWDSPLHF. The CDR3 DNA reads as TGTGCCTCGGGGTTATGGGATTCACCCCTCCACTTT.

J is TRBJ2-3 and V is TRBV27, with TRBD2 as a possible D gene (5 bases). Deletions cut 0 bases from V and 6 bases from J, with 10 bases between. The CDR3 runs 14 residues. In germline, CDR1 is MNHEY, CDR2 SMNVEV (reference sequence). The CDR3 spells CASSLSATGDTQYF. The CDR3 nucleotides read TGTGCCAGCAGTTTATCGGCCACGGGGGATACGCAGTATTTT.

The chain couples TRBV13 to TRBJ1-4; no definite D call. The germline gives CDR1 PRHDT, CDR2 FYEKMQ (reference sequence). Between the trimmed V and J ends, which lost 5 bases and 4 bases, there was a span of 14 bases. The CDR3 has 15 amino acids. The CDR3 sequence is CASSRQASGNEKLFF. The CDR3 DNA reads TGTGCCAGCAGCCGGCAGGCCTCGGGTAATGAAAAACTGTTTTTT.

The CDR3 loop is CASNGGWEAQYF. CDR3 nucleotide sequence: TGTGCCAGCAATGGGGGTTGGGAGGCCCAGTACTTC. The rearrangement uses TRBV2 and TRBJ2-5; D may be TRBD2 (6 bases). CDR1 SNHLY and CDR2 FYNNEI come from the germline V gene. The CDR3 is 12 amino acids. The ends were cut back, 7 bases at V and 9 bases at J, with 15 bases in the middle.

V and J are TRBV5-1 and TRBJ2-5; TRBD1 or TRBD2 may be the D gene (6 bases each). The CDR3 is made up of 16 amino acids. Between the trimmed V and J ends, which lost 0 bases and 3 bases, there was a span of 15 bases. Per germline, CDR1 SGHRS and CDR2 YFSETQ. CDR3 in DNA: TGCGCCAGCAGCTTGGGAGGGGGAGGTGGAAAAGAGACCCAGTACTTC. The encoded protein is CASSLGGGGGKETQYF.

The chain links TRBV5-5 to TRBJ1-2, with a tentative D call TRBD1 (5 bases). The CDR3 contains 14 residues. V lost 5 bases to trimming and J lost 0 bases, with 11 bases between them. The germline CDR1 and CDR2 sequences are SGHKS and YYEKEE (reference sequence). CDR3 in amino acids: CASRTIGANYGYTF. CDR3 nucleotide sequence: TGTGCCAGCAGAACAATAGGGGCTAACTATGGCTACACCTTC.

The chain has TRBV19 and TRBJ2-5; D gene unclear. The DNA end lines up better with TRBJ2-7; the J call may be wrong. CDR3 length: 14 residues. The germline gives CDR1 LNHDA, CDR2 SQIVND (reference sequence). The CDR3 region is CASKTASGSYEQYF. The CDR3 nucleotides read TGTGCCAGTAAGACGGCCTCGGGCTCCTACGAGCAGTACTTC.

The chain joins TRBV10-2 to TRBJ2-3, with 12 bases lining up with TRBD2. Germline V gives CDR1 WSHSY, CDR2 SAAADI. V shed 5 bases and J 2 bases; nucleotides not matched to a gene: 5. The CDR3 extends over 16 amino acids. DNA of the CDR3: TGCGCCAGCAGTTTGACTAGCGGGGGCCCCACAGATACGCAGTATTTT. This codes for CASSLTSGGPTDTQYF.

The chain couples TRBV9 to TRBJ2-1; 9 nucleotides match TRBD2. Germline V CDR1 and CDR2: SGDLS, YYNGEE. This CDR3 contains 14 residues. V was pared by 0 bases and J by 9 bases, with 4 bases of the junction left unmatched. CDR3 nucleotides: TGTGCCAGCAGCGTAGGCGGGGGGGTTAGTGAGCAGTTCTTC. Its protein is CASSVGGGVSEQFF.

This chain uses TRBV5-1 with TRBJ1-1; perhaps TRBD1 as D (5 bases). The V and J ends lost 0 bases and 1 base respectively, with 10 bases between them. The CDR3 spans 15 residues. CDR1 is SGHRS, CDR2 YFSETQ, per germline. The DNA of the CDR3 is TGCGCCAGCAGCTTGGTCGTCGACAGGAACACTGAAGCTTTCTTT. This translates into CASSLVVDRNTEAFF.

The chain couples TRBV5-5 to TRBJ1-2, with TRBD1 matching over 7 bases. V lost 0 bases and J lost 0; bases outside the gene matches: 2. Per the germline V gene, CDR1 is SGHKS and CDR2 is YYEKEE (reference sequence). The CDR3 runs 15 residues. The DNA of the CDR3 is TGTGCCAGCAGCTTGGGGGGGACAGCTAACTATGGCTACACCTTC. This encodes CASSLGGTANYGYTF.

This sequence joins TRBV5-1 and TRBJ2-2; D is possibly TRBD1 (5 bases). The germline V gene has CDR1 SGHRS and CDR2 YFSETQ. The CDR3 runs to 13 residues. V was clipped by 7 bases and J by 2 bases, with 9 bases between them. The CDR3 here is CASERGNTGELFF. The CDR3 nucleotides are TGCGCCAGCGAAAGGGGTAACACCGGGGAGCTGTTTTTT.

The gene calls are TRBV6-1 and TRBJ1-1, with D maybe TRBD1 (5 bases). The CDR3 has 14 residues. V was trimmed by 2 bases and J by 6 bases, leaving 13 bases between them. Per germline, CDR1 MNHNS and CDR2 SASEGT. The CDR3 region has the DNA TGTGCCAGCAGTGAACTCCTTCAGGGCTCTGAAGCTTTCTTT. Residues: CASSELLQGSEAFF.

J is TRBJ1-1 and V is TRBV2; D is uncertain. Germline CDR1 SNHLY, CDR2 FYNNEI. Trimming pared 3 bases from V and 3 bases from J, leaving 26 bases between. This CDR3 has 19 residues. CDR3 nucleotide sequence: TGTGCCAGCAGTGATTTAGGACTTAACAAATTGCAAAGTGACACTGAAGCTTTCTTT. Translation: CASSDLGLNKLQSDTEAFF. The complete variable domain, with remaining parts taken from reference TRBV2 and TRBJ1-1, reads EPEVTQTPSHQVTQMGQEVILRCVPISNHLYFYWYRQILGQKVEFLVSFYNNEISEKSEIFDDQFSVERPDGSNFTLKIRSTKLEDSAMYFCASSDLGLNKLQSDTEAFFGQGTRLTVV.

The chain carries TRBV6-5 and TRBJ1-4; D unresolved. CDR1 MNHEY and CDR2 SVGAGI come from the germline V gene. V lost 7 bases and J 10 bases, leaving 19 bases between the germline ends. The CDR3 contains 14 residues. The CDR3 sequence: CASTSRGREGKLFF. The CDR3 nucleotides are TGTGCCAGCACCTCCCGGGGAAGAGAAGGAAAACTGTTTTTT.

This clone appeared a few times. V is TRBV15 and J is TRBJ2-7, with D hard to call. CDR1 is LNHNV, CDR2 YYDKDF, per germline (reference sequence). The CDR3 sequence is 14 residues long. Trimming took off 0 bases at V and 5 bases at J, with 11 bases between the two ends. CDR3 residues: CATSRDLGPNEQYF. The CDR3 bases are TGTGCCACCAGCAGAGATCTTGGGCCCAACGAGCAGTACTTC.

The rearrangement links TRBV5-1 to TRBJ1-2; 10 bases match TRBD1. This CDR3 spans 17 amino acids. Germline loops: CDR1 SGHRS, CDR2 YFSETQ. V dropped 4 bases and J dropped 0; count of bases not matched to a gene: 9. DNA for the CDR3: TGCGCCAGCAGCCGGAATCCGGGACAGGGGACTAACTATGGCTACACCTTC. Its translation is CASSRNPGQGTNYGYTF.

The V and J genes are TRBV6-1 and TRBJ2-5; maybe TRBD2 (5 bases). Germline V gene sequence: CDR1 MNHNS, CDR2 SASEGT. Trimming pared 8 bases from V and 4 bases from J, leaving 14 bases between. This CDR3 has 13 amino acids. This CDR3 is CASESSGSETQYF. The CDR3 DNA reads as TGTGCCAGCGAATCATCGGGGTCAGAGACCCAGTACTTC.

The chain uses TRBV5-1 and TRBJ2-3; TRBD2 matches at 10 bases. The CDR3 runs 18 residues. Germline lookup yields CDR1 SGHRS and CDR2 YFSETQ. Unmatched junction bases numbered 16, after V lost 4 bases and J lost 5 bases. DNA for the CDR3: TGCGCCAGCAGCCTACCCACGCCCAAGCGGGGGGGCGGAGATACGCAGTATTTT. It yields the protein CASSLPTPKRGGGDTQYF.

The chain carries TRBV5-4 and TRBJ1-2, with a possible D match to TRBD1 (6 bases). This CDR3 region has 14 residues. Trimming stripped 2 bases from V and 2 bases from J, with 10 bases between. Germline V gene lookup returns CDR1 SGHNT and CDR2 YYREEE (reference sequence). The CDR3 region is CASSLNRENYGYTF. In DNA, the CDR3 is TGTGCCAGCAGCTTAAACAGGGAAAACTATGGCTACACCTTC.